What follows describes a single TCR beta chain. Only in-frame clones appear in the TCRdb table, and some are missing; sequencing was by immunoSEQ multiplex PCR. This sample yields about 94,000 clones, of which around 95% are seen a single time; 0.2% to 0.25% belongs to the top ten. The source of the sample is a study of technical replicates of blood from several donors. With V trimmed by 5 bases and J by 5 bases, 10 bases remained unmatched. The CDR3 is 16 residues long. Germline V gene data show CDR1 as SNHLY and CDR2 as FYNNEI. V and J are TRBV2 and TRBJ2-1; 9 nucleotides line up with TRBD2. Sequencing input: T cells isolated from PBMCs. The source of this sequence is a human donor in good health. The CDR3 nucleotides read TGTGCCAGCAGTCGGGGCGGGAGGGACGAAAACAATGAGCAGTTCTTC. Translation gives CASSRGGRDENNEQFF. Combining the CDR3 with reference TRBV2 and TRBJ2-1 gives the whole variable domain EPEVTQTPSHQVTQMGQEVILRCVPISNHLYFYWYRQILGQKVEFLVSFYNNEISEKSEIFDDQFSVERPDGSNFTLKIRSTKLEDSAMYFCASSRGGRDENNEQFFGPGTRLTVL.